A single TCR beta chain is shown here with its context. In the original analysis: Estimation of nucleated cell counts relied on the amplification of reference gene primers. Clones were read by immunoSEQ multiplex PCR, and TCRdb kept only the in-frame ones, dropping some. V, J and clone size derive from that table, while D and trimming were established from the DNA sequence. The repertoire consists of 270,000 or so clones, with 70% to 85% occurring once and the leading ten covering more than 1.4%. Germline-derived CDR1 and CDR2 are SGHRS and YFSETQ. The CDR3 spans 12 residues. V lost 3 bases, J lost 5 bases, and 9 bases lay in between. Seattle participants joined during active infection and were tracked over time. These data come from a study of blood T cell repertoires in COVID-19. At the level of the study: Some COVID-19 samples were acute and others convalescent; all came from the United States, Italy and Spain.

The specimen was peripheral blood. This chain joins TRBV5-1 and TRBJ2-7; D possibly corresponds to TRBD2 (5 bases). The sequence was obtained from a human donor with COVID-19, enrolled during active disease. The donor label of this sample is uncertain. The CDR3 spells CASSSGYDEQYF. CDR3 in DNA: TGCGCCAGCAGCTCGGGGTACGACGAGCAGTACTTC.